Presented here are 8 T cell receptor beta chains from one specimen sequenced in a study of blood T cell repertoires in COVID-19 (dated by TCRdb to about 2020). The library relied on the immunoSEQ multiplex PCR assay. Held by TCRdb, this immuneACCESS table contains in-frame sequences only and omits some clones. Under half of the omission traces to an unresolved V gene where checked; the cause of the rest is unknown. This sample holds under 350,000 clones; roughly 89% were observed only once. The ten largest account for about 1.7% of the sample. The sequenced material came from PBMCs or T cells enriched from blood (not recorded which). These receptors all stem from a middle-aged woman who had recovered from COVID-19.

The rearrangement links TRBV9 to TRBJ2-1; 10 bases align to TRBD2. The CDR3 runs to 15 residues. After removal of 4 bases from V and 4 bases from J, the junction contained 5 bases not matched to a gene. Germline V gene sequence: CDR1 SGDLS, CDR2 YYNGEE. The CDR3 is CASSLRLAGYNEQFF. The CDR3 DNA follows: TGTGCCAGCAGCCTCAGACTAGCGGGTTACAATGAGCAGTTCTTC.

V usage is TRBV6-5 and J usage is TRBJ1-3, with D uncertain. From germline, CDR1 is MNHEY and CDR2 SVGAGI. The CDR3 sequence is 12 residues long. The V end was cut by 4 bases, the J end by 2 bases, with 3 bases between. The chain's CDR3 is CASSSAGNTIYF. The CDR3 DNA follows: TGTGCCAGCAGTTCCGCTGGAAACACCATATATTTT.

The chain is built from TRBV25-1 and TRBJ1-2; D call uncertain. Between the trimmed V and J ends, which lost 5 bases and 0 bases, there was a span of 7 bases. CDR1 MGHDK and CDR2 SYGVNS come from the germline V gene. The CDR3 spans 13 residues. The CDR3 protein is CASSLTSNYGYTF. CDR3 sequence (DNA): TGTGCCAGCAGTTTAACATCTAACTATGGCTACACCTTC.

This clone was picked up one time. V and J are TRBV18 and TRBJ1-2; tentative D call: TRBD1 (6 bases). The germline gives CDR1 KGHSH, CDR2 LQKENI. The V and J ends lost 6 bases and 7 bases respectively, with 15 bases between them. This CDR3 has 13 amino acids. Written as DNA, the CDR3 is TGTGCCAGCTCCCCGAACAGGGAGCGTGGCTACACCTTC. It is translated as CASSPNRERGYTF.

The chain joins TRBV14 to TRBJ1-6, with D possibly being TRBD1 (5 bases). CDR3 size: 18 residues. V gave up 2 bases and J gave up 8 bases, with 22 bases separating them. From germline, CDR1 is SGHDN and CDR2 FVKESK. CDR3 loop: CASSQNAAGGKWDSPLHF. The CDR3 DNA reads TGTGCCAGCAGCCAAAATGCCGCGGGGGGAAAATGGGATTCACCCCTCCACTTT.

The chain uses TRBV14 and TRBJ2-1; 7 positions match TRBD1. CDR1 is SGHDN, CDR2 FVKESK, per germline. The CDR3 has 15 amino acids. J was trimmed by 0 bases and V by 4 bases; bases with no gene match: 3. The CDR3 loop is CASSRDSSSYNEQFF. CDR3 coding DNA: TGTGCCAGCAGCCGGGACAGCAGCTCCTACAATGAGCAGTTCTTC.

This chain links TRBV9 with TRBJ2-3; D unclear. V lost 3 bases to trimming and J lost 2 bases, with 10 bases between them. The CDR3 runs 14 residues. Looked up from germline, CDR1 is SGDLS and CDR2 is YYNGEE. CDR3 region: CASSASSSTDTQYF. The CDR3 DNA sequence: TGTGCCAGCAGCGCCTCTTCTTCCACAGATACGCAGTATTTT.

V gene TRBV6-4 combines with J gene TRBJ1-2, with 7 bases fitting TRBD1. CDR1 MRHNA and CDR2 SNTAGT come from the germline V gene. J gave up 7 bases and V 6 bases, and 8 bases lay outside the gene matches. This CDR3 has 13 residues. The CDR3 region has the DNA TGTGCCAGCAGGCCGACGACAGGGTCTGGCTACACCTTC. Protein product: CASRPTTGSGYTF.